This TCR beta chain was captured in a study of cytomegalovirus exposure and HLA in healthy donors. The wider study: A prior analysis found some 110 million unique TCR beta sequences from 150 million to 200 million T cells. Tens of millions of unique TCRs, all from HLA-typed donors, were included in an early release of the data. Within the Caucasian-associated ancestry cluster were 81% of the roughly 400 genotyped donors.

J gave up 3 bases and V 5 bases, and 3 bases lay outside the gene matches. Germline V CDR1 and CDR2: MRHNA, SNTAGT. The CDR3 extends over 15 amino acids. Findings and caveats of the study: Productive rates of about 87% or about 30% were seen for most TCR beta V segments in an earlier analysis.

A multiplex PCR was run with 60 Vbeta primers and 13 Jbeta primers. TCRdb keeps only in-frame clones here, not all; method: immunoSEQ multiplex PCR. The sample shows over 100,000 clones, 50% to 70% of them seen only once. This clone was recorded a few times. What it binds is not known. Sequenced input: PBMCs. This receptor was identified in a human donor in good health. The chain joins TRBV6-4 to TRBJ2-2; 10 positions match TRBD1. DNA for the CDR3: TGTGCCAGCAGTTCGACAGGGGGCGACACCGGGGAGCTGTTTTTT. This encodes CASSSTGGDTGELFF.